This TCR beta chain was identified in a study of blood T cell repertoires in COVID-19. Sequencing was performed with immunoSEQ multiplex PCR; in TCRdb, only in-frame clones are kept and a portion is missing. Of about 430,000 clones listed, approximately 90% were seen once; the top ten hold 0.8% to 0.9%. There are 14 residues in the CDR3. Germline V gene lookup returns CDR1 LNHDA and CDR2 SQIVND (reference sequence). Unmatched junction bases numbered 7, after V lost 5 bases and J lost 4 bases. This clone is a singleton in its sample. The clonotype was recovered from a man aged 18 to 35 with COVID-19, enrolled during active disease. This chain uses TRBV19 with TRBJ2-7, with 8 bases aligning to TRBD2. The material sequenced was peripheral blood. CDR3: CASSAAGGIYEQYF. The CDR3, as DNA: TGTGCCAGTAGTGCGGCGGGGGGCATTTACGAGCAGTACTTC.